This passage covers 20 T cell receptor beta chains from one sample sequenced in a study of cytomegalovirus exposure and HLA in healthy donors. Generated by immunoSEQ multiplex PCR, the TCRdb table keeps only in-frame clones and is missing some. The sample carries 100,000 or so clones, roughly 95% recorded once. The sequencing input was PBMCs. The source of these receptors is a young woman in good health and CMV-seronegative.

The table lists this clone with a count of one. The V gene is TRBV30, the J gene TRBJ2-7; 10 bases line up with TRBD1. CDR1 and CDR2 from the germline V gene are GTSNPN and SVGIG (reference sequence). With 2 bases clipped from V and 0 bases from J, the junction kept 4 bases outside the gene matches. This CDR3 has 15 residues. The CDR3 reads CAWSLRDRGSYEQYF. CDR3 bases: TGTGCCTGGAGTCTCCGGGACAGGGGCTCCTACGAGCAGTACTTC.

This sequence joins TRBV7-8 and TRBJ1-5; D is uncertain. Germline V lookup: CDR1 SGHVS, CDR2 FQNEAQ. This CDR3 contains 16 residues. V was trimmed by 2 bases and J by 2 bases, leaving 13 bases between them. The CDR3 DNA follows: TGTGCCAGCAGCTTATTAACAGCTCTGGGCAATCAGCCCCAGCATTTT. Its protein product is CASSLLTALGNQPQHF.

The chain recombines TRBV6-4 with TRBJ2-1, with 8 nucleotides matching TRBD2. The germline V gene encodes CDR1 MRHNA and CDR2 SNTAGT. This CDR3 has 17 residues. V lost 2 bases, J lost 7 bases, and 13 bases stayed unmatched. As DNA, the CDR3 is TGTGCCAGCAGTGACCCGGGCGTCGCGGGAGGTGGAAATGAGCAGTTCTTC. It is translated as CASSDPGVAGGGNEQFF.

This rearrangement joins TRBV19 to TRBJ1-3, with D tentatively TRBD1 (5 bases). V lost 4 bases and J 0 bases, leaving 13 bases between the germline ends. The CDR3 consists of 16 residues. Germline values: CDR1 LNHDA, CDR2 SQIVND (reference sequence). The CDR3 DNA reads as TGTGCCAGTAGTAGATCTGACAGATTCTCTGGAAACACCATATATTTT. Amino acid sequence: CASSRSDRFSGNTIYF.

This chain connects TRBV27 to TRBJ2-3; no reliable D call. CDR3 length: 16 amino acids. Germline loops: CDR1 MNHEY, CDR2 SMNVEV (reference sequence). The V gene lost 0 bases and the J gene lost 0 bases, with 10 bases spanning the gap. In DNA, the CDR3 is TGTGCCAGCAGTTTATCGCACAGAAGAAGCACAGATACGCAGTATTTT. As protein: CASSLSHRRSTDTQYF.

J is TRBJ2-5 and V is TRBV4-1; D not resolved. With 1 base removed from V and 2 bases from J, the gap between germline ends came to 5 bases. There are 13 residues in the CDR3. CDR1 MGHRA and CDR2 YSYEKL come from the germline V gene. The CDR3 DNA reads TGCGCCAGCAGCCAAGGGCAGCAAGAGACCCAGTACTTC. Translated: CASSQGQQETQYF.

The chain recombines TRBV6-6 with TRBJ1-1; a weak D match, TRBD1 (6 bases). The CDR3 runs 14 residues. The ends were cut back, 6 bases at V and 5 bases at J, with 16 bases in the middle. CDR1 and CDR2 (germline): MNHNY, SVGAGI (reference sequence). This chain's CDR3 is CASSPPGRGTEAFF. CDR3 DNA sequence: TGTGCCAGCAGCCCCCCAGGGAGGGGGACTGAAGCTTTCTTT.

The genes are TRBV6-1 and TRBJ1-3, with 7 nucleotides matching TRBD1. This CDR3 has 15 amino acids. Looked up from germline, CDR1 is MNHNS and CDR2 is SASEGT. V lost 9 bases, J lost 0 bases, and 8 bases stayed unmatched. DNA for the CDR3: TGTGCCAGTAGAGACCAGGGGGACTCTGGAAACACCATATATTTT. This sequence encodes CASRDQGDSGNTIYF.

The rearrangement joins TRBV30 to TRBJ1-6; TRBD1 matches at 9 bases. Germline CDR1 and CDR2: GTSNPN and SVGIG (reference sequence). The V gene end was trimmed by 4 bases and the J gene end by 2 bases; junction bases not matched to a gene: 6. The CDR3 contains 16 residues. The CDR3 protein is CAWTPDRGAYNSPLHF. The CDR3 nucleotides read TGTGCCTGGACCCCGGACAGGGGAGCCTATAATTCACCCCTCCACTTT.

The chain links TRBV9 to TRBJ1-2; tentatively, D is TRBD1 (5 bases). Germline V gene data show CDR1 as SGDLS and CDR2 as YYNGEE. This CDR3 region has 15 residues. V lost 0 bases to trimming and J lost 7 bases, with 16 bases between them. This CDR3 is CASSVGETRGSGYTF. The CDR3, as DNA: TGTGCCAGCAGCGTAGGAGAGACTAGGGGTTCTGGCTACACCTTC.

The chain carries TRBV4-1 and TRBJ1-1, with 8 bases fitting TRBD1. Per the germline V gene, CDR1 is MGHRA and CDR2 is YSYEKL. CDR3 size: 13 residues. J was trimmed by 12 bases and V by 2 bases; bases with no gene match: 8. The CDR3 protein is CASSQSTGTGPFF. Here the CDR3 DNA reads TGCGCCAGCAGCCAATCCACCGGGACAGGTCCTTTCTTT.

The rearrangement joins TRBV7-2 to TRBJ2-7; 10 bases match TRBD2. CDR3 length equals 13 residues. J was trimmed by 7 bases and V by 3 bases; bases with no gene match: 3. CDR1 is SGHTA and CDR2 is FQGNSA in the germline V gene. CDR3 DNA sequence: TGTGCCAGCAGCTTTCTAGCGGGAGTGGAGCAGTACTTC. Translation: CASSFLAGVEQYF.

The chain joins TRBV5-1 to TRBJ1-2, with D perhaps matching TRBD1 (5 bases). The CDR3 length is 15 residues. Germline assignment: CDR1 SGHRS and CDR2 YFSETQ. V shed 4 bases and J shed 0 bases, with 13 bases lying between them. This CDR3 reads CASSQGGAPNYGYTF. CDR3 nucleotide sequence: TGCGCCAGCAGCCAAGGTGGGGCTCCTAACTATGGCTACACCTTC.

CDR3 nucleotide sequence: TGTGCCAGCTCACCAAGGAGGGAATCGGGCGAGCAGTACTTC. This sequence encodes CASSPRRESGEQYF. The V and J genes are TRBV18 and TRBJ2-7; D may be TRBD2 (6 bases). The CDR3 is 14 residues long. V lost 2 bases to trimming and J lost 6 bases, with 14 bases between them. Germline V CDR1 and CDR2: KGHSH, LQKENI. The variable domain in full, with the rest retrieved from reference TRBV18 and TRBJ2-7, is NAGVMQNPRHLVRRRGQEARLRCSPMKGHSHVYWYRQLPEEGLKFMVYLQKENIIDESGMPKERFSAEFPKEGPSILRIQQVVRGDSAAYFCASSPRRESGEQYFGPGTRLTVT.

J is TRBJ1-1 and V is TRBV6-4; D perhaps matches TRBD1 (5 bases). The germline V and J ends were trimmed by 5 bases and 1 base, with 11 bases remaining between them. CDR1 is MRHNA and CDR2 is SNTAGT in the germline V gene. The CDR3 runs 14 residues. CDR3 protein: CASSPGPKNTEAFF. The CDR3 DNA is TGTGCCAGCAGTCCAGGGCCAAAGAACACTGAAGCTTTCTTT.

As to this clone: Its ends do not fully match the called genes, so a read error is possible. The genes are TRBV5-1 and TRBJ2-3; tentatively, D is TRBD1 (5 bases). CDR1 and CDR2 from the germline V gene are SGHRS and YFSETQ. The CDR3 runs to 15 residues. The CDR3 DNA reads TGCGCCAGCAGCTTGGCCGGTCAGGGTCCAGATGCGCAGTATTTT. This codes for CASSLAGQGPDAQYF.

The V and J genes are TRBV6-5 and TRBJ1-6; D is possibly TRBD1 (5 bases). V was cut by 8 bases and J by 7 bases, with 18 bases left in between. Germline CDR1 MNHEY, CDR2 SVGAGI. CDR3 length equals 15 residues. CDR3 bases: TGTGCCAGCGGATCGGGGGGGTCGCCAAATTCACCCCTCCACTTT. Its translation: CASGSGGSPNSPLHF.

This chain connects TRBV6-5 to TRBJ2-1; 12 bases fit TRBD2. Germline V CDR1 and CDR2: MNHEY, SVGAGI. The CDR3 covers 14 residues. Trimming at V came to 7 bases and at J to 7 bases, leaving 5 bases not matched to a gene. The chain's CDR3 is CASTRLAGVNEQFF. CDR3 DNA sequence: TGTGCCAGCACTAGACTAGCGGGAGTGAATGAGCAGTTCTTC.

In regard to this clone: One junction end does not reproduce the germline sequence, and a read error may be involved. The chain joins TRBV14 to TRBJ2-7, with TRBD2 identical over 13 bases. CDR1 SGHDN and CDR2 FVKESK come from the germline V gene. This CDR3 spans 18 amino acids. The CDR3 is CASSQGRTSGSLSYEQYF. The CDR3 region has the DNA TGTGCCAGCAGTCAAGGCCGGACTAGCGGGAGCCTCTCCTACGAGCAGTACTTC.

The chain has TRBV6-1 and TRBJ1-2; D gene unclear. The CDR3 is 13 residues long. The V gene's germline CDR1 is MNHNS and CDR2 SASEGT. The germline V and J ends were trimmed by 11 bases and 3 bases, with 16 bases remaining between them. The CDR3 nucleotides are TGTGCCTCTCAGCTCGGGGTTGACTATGGCTACACCTTC. Protein product: CASQLGVDYGYTF.